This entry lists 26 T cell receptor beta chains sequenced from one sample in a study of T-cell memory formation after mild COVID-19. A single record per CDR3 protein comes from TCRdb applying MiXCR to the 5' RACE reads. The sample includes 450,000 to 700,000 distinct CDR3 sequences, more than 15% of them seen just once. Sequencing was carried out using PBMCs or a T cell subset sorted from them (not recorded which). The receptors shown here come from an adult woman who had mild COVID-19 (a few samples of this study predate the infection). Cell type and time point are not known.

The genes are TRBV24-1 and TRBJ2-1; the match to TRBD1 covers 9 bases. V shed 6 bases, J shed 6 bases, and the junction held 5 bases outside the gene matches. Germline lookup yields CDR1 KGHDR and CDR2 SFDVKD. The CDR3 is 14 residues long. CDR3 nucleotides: TGTGCCACCAGTAAACAGGGGGCAGGCAATGAGCAGTTCTTC. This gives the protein CATSKQGAGNEQFF.

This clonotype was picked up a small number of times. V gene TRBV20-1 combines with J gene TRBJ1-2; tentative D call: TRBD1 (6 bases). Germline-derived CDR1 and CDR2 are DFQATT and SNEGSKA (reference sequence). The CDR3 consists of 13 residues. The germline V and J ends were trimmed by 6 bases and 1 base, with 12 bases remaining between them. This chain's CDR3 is CSAQDSDNYGYTF. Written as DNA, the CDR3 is TGCAGTGCACAGGACAGCGATAACTATGGCTACACCTTC.

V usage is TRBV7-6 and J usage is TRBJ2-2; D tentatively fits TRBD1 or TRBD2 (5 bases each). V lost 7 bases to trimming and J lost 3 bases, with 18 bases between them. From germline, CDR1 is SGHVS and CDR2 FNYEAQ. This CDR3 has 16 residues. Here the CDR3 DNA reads TGTGCCAGCACCCCGAGAGGGGTTATCTACACCGGGGAGCTGTTTTTT. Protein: CASTPRGVIYTGELFF.

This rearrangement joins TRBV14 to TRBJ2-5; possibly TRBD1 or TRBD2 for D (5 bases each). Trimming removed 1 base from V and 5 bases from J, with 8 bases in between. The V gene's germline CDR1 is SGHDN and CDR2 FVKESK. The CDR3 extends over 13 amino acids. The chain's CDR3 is CASSQGGMETQYF. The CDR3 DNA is TGTGCCAGCAGCCAAGGGGGGATGGAGACCCAGTACTTC.

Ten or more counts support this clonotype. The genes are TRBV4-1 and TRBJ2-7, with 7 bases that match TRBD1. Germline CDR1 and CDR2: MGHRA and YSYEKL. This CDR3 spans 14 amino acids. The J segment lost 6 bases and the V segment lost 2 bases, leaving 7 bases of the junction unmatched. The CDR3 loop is CASSQNTGAGEQYF. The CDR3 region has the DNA TGCGCCAGCAGCCAAAATACAGGGGCGGGCGAGCAGTACTTC.

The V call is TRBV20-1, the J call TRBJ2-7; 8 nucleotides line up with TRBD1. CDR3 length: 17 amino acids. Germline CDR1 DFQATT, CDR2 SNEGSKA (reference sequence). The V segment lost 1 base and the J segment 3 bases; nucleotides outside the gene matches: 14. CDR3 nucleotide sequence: TGCAGTGCTAGAGGTCATGGGGGACAGGTACGGAACTACGAGCAGTACTTC. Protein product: CSARGHGGQVRNYEQYF.

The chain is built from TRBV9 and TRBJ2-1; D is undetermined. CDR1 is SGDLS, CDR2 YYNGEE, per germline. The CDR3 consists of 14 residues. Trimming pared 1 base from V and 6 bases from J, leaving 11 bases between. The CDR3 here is CASSVTRALNEQFF. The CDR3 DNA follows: TGTGCCAGCAGCGTAACCCGGGCCCTCAATGAGCAGTTCTTC.

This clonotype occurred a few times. The CDR3 loop reads CSAGGLAGAPEQYF. The CDR3 DNA follows: TGCAGTGCTGGGGGACTAGCGGGAGCCCCGGAGCAGTACTTC. The rearrangement links TRBV20-1 to TRBJ2-7, with 14 nucleotides matching TRBD2. V gave up 5 bases and J gave up 7 bases; unmatched junction bases: 7. The CDR3 runs 14 residues. Germline CDR1 DFQATT, CDR2 SNEGSKA (reference sequence).

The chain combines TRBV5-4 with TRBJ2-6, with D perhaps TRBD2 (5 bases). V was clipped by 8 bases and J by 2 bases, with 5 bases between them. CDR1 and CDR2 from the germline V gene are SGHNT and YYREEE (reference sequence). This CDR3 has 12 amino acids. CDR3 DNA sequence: TGTGCCAGGGGAGCTGGGGCCAACGTCCTGACTTTC. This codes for CARGAGANVLTF.

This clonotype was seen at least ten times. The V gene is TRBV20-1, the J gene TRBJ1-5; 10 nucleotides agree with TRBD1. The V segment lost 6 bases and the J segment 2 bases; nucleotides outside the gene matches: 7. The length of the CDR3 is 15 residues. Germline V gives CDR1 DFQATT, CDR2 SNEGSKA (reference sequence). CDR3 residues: CSARTGGNGNQPQHF. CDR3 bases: TGCAGTGCCCGGACAGGGGGGAATGGCAATCAGCCCCAGCATTTT.

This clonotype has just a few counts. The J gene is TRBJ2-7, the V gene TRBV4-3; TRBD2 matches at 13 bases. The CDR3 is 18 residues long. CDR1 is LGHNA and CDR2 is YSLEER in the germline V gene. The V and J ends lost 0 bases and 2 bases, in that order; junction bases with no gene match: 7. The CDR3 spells CASSQDGGGLAGTYEQYF. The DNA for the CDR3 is TGCGCCAGCAGCCAAGATGGTGGGGGACTAGCGGGGACCTACGAGCAGTACTTC.

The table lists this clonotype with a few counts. In nucleotides, the CDR3 is TGTGCCAGCAGCTCGGCGACGCAGGCTAATTCACCCCTCCACTTT. Translation: CASSSATQANSPLHF. The chain carries TRBV7-2 and TRBJ1-6; D is ambiguous. Germline assignment: CDR1 SGHTA and CDR2 FQGNSA. V lost 4 bases and J 6 bases, leaving 13 bases between the germline ends. The CDR3 is 15 amino acids. The full variable domain, rest sourced from reference TRBV7-2 and TRBJ1-6, is GAGVSQSPSNKVTEKGKDVELRCDPISGHTALYWYRQSLGQGLEFLIYFQGNSAPDKSGLPSDRFSAERTGGSVSTLTIQRTQQEDSAVYLCASSSATQANSPLHFGNGTRLTVT.

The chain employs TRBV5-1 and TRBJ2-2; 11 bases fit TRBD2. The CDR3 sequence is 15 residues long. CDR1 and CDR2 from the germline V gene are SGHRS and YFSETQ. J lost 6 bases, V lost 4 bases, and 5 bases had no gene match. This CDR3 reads CASSRSGRGSGELFF. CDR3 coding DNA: TGCGCCAGCAGCCGTAGCGGGAGGGGTTCCGGGGAGCTGTTTTTT.

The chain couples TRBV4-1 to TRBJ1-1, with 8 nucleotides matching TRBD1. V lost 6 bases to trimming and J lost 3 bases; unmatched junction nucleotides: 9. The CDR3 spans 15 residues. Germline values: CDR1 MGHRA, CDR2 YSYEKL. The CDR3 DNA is TGCGCCAGCAGTCAGGGGGCACGGGGAGACACTGAAGCTTTCTTT. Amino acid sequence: CASSQGARGDTEAFF.

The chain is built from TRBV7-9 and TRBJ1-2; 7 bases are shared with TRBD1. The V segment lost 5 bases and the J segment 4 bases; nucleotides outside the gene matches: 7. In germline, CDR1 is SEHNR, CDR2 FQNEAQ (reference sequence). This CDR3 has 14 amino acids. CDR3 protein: CASSQQGTGYGYTF. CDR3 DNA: TGTGCCAGCAGCCAACAGGGGACTGGCTATGGCTACACCTTC. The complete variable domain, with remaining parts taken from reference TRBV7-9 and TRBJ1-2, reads DTGVSQNPRHKITKRGQNVTFRCDPISEHNRLYWYRQTLGQGPEFLTYFQNEAQLEKSRLLSDRFSAERPKGSFSTLEIQRTEQGDSAMYLCASSQQGTGYGYTFGSGTRLTVV.

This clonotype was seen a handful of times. CDR3 nucleotide sequence: TGTGCCACCAGCAGAGGAGGGACTAGGGGCAATGAGCAGTTCTTC. Amino acids: CATSRGGTRGNEQFF. This chain connects TRBV15 to TRBJ2-1, with TRBD2 matching over 8 bases. The CDR3 is made up of 15 amino acids. Germline CDR1 reads LNHNV; CDR2 reads YYDKDF (reference sequence). J was trimmed by 6 bases and V by 1 base; bases with no gene match: 5.

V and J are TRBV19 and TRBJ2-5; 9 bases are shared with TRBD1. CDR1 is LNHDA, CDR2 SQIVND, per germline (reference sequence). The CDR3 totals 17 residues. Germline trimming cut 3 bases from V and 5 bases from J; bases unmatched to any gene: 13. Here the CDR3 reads CASSIVGTGLRRETQYF. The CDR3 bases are TGTGCCAGTAGTATTGTTGGGACAGGGCTACGCCGGGAGACCCAGTACTTC.

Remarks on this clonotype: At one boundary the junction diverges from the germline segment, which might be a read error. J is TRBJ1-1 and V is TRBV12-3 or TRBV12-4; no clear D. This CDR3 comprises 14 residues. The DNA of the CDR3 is TGTGCCAGCAGTTTAATAGGGAAGAACACTGAAGCTTTATTT. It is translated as CASSLIGKNTEALF.

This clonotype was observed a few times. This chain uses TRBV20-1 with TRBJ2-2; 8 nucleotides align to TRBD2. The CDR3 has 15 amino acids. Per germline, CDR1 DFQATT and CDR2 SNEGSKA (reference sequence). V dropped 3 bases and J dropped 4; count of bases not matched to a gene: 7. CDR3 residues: CSASRASGFTGELFF. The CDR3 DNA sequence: TGCAGTGCTAGTAGGGCTAGCGGGTTCACCGGGGAGCTGTTTTTT.

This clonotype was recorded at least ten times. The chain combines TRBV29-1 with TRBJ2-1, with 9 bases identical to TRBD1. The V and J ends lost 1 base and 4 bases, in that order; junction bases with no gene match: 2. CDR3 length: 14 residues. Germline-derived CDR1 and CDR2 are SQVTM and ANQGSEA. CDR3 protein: CSVEGTGAYNEQFF. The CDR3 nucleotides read TGCAGCGTTGAAGGGACAGGGGCTTACAATGAGCAGTTCTTC.

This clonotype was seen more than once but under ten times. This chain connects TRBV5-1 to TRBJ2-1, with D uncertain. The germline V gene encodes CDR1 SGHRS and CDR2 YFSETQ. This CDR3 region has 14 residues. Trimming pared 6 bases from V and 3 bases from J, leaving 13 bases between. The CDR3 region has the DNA TGCGCCAGCAAAAACGGTGAATTCTACAATGAGCAGTTCTTC. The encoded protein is CASKNGEFYNEQFF.

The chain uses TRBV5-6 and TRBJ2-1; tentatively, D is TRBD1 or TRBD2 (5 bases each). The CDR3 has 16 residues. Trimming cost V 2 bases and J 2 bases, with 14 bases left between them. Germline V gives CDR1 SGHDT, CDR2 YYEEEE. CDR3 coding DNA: TGTGCCAGCAGCTTTCCTAGGGGCGGGCCCTACAATGAGCAGTTCTTC. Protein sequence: CASSFPRGGPYNEQFF.

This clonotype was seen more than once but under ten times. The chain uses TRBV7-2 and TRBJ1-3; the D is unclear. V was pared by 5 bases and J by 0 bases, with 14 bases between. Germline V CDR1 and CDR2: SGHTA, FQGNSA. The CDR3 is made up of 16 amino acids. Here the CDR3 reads CASSHPVGLSGNTIYF. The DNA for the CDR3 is TGTGCCAGCAGCCACCCGGTTGGCCTCTCTGGAAACACCATATATTTT.

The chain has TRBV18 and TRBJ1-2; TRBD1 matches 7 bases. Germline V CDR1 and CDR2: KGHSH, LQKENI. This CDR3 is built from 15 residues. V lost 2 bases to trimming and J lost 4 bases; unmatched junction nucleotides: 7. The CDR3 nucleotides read TGTGCCAGCTCACCAGGGACAGACAACTCCTATGGCTACACCTTC. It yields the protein CASSPGTDNSYGYTF. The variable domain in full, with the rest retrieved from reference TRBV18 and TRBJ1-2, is NAGVMQNPRHLVRRRGQEARLRCSPMKGHSHVYWYRQLPEEGLKFMVYLQKENIIDESGMPKERFSAEFPKEGPSILRIQQVVRGDSAAYFCASSPGTDNSYGYTFGSGTRLTVV.

This chain's CDR3 is CASSHGQGNTGELFF. CDR3 in DNA: TGTGCCAGCAGCCACGGACAGGGTAACACCGGGGAGCTGTTTTTT. The chain is built from TRBV14 and TRBJ2-2, with 8 nucleotides matching TRBD1. Trimming removed 3 bases from V and 2 bases from J; junction bases left unmatched: 2. The CDR3 has 15 amino acids. Germline values: CDR1 SGHDN, CDR2 FVKESK.

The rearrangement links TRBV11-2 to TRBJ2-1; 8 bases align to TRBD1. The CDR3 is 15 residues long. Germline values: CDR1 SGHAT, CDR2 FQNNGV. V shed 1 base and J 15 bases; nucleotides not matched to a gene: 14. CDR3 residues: CASSLGGSRAGGMFF. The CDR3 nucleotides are TGTGCCAGCAGCTTAGGAGGCTCCCGGGCAGGGGGCATGTTCTTC.